This TCR beta chain was sequenced during a study of blood T cells in healthy people across ages. The CDR3 contains 13 residues. In germline, CDR1 is LGHNA, CDR2 YSLEER. A second 7 to 11 cycle PCR used barcoded and J-beta primers. TCRdb re-derived calls from the 5' RACE reads in MiXCR, one entry per CDR3 protein. The table shows 980,000 or so distinct CDR3 sequences, with around 48% occurring only once. Study findings and constraints: Donors of long life had a larger count of naive CD4+ cells and greater diversity than aged donors. Estimated diversity, derived from one million T cells, was regarded as an underestimate.

Comments on this clonotype: The antigen is not known.

This rearrangement joins TRBV4-3 to TRBJ2-5; D remains ambiguous. The DNA end is a closer match to TRBJ2-7, so the J assignment may be wrong. The clonotype was recovered from a man aged 25-40 years in good health. Sequenced material: blood. CDR3 protein: CASSQRVKNEQYF. CDR3 nucleotide sequence: TGCGCCAGCAGCCAGCGAGTGAAAAACGAGCAGTACTTC.